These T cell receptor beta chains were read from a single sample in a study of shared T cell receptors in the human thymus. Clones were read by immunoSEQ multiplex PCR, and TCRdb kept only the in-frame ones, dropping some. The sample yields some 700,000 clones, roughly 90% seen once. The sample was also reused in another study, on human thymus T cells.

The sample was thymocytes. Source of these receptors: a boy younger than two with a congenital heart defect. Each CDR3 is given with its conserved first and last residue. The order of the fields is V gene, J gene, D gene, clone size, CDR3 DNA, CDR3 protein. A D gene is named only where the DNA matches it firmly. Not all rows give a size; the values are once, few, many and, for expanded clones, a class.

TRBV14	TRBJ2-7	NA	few	TGTGCCAGCAGCCAAGAAGAGGGAAATGACCACGAGCAGTACTTC	CASSQEEGNDHEQYF
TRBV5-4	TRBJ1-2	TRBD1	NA	TGTGCCAGCAGCTCGGACAGGGATGGCTACACCTTC	CASSSDRDGYTF
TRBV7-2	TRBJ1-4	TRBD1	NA	TGTGCCAGCAGCTTTCTCCTTCGGGACAGGGAAAGGGGTGAAAAACTGTTTTTT	CASSFLLRDRERGEKLFF
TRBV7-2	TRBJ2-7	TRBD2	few	TGTGCCAGCAGCCCGGAAGGCGGGAGTGGGTACGAGCAGTACTTC	CASSPEGGSGYEQYF
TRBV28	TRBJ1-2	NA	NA	TGTGCCAGCAGTTTATCCAGTGGGGGGGGTCGCTACACCTTC	CASSLSSGGGRYTF
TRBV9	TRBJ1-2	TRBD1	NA	TGTGCCAGCAGCGCGGACAGGGCTTATGGCTACACCTTC	CASSADRAYGYTF
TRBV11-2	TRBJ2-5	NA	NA	TGTGCCAGCAGCCCTGGGGGCTATGTTAGGCAAGAGACCCAGTACTTC	CASSPGGYVRQETQYF
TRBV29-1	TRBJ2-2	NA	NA	TGCAGCGTCCGAATATACCAAACCGGGGACACCGGGGAGCTGTTTTTT	CSVRIYQTGDTGELFF
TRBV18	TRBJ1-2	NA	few	TGTGCCAGCTCACCCACAGGCCGGTACAGGGATGGCTACACCTTC	CASSPTGRYRDGYTF
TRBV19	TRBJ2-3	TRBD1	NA	TGTGCCAGTAGTCAGACAGGGGGCAAAGCAGATACGCAGTATTTT	CASSQTGGKADTQYF
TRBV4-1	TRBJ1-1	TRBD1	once	TGCGCCAGCAGCCTACGGGGACAGGGGGCTAAGGGTACTGAAGCTTTCTTT	CASSLRGQGAKGTEAFF
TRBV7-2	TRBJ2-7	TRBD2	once	TGTGCCAGCAGCCCCTTCCCGGGGGGCGGGAGGGCCTCCTACGAGCAGTACTTC	CASSPFPGGGRASYEQYF
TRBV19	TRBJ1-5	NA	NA	TGTGCCAGTAGTATAGTCCCCCCAGGGCCCAATCAGCCCCAGCATTTT	CASSIVPPGPNQPQHF
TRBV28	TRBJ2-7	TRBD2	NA	TGTGCCAGCAGTTTATTTGCGGGAGGGCCCTACGAGCAGTACTTC	CASSLFAGGPYEQYF
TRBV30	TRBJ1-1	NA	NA	TGTGCCTGGAGTTACAGGGAGAACACTGAAGCTTTCTTT	CAWSYRENTEAFF
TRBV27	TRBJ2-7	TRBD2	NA	TGTGCCAGCAGACCTGGGACTAGCGGTACCTACGAGCAGTACTTC	CASRPGTSGTYEQYF
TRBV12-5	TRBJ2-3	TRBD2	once	TGTGCTAGTGGTCCTCTCCCGCGGGAGGGCCAGTATTTT	CASGPLPREGQYF
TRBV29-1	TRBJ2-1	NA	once	TGCAGCGTTGATGACGCTAGTGAGCAGTTCTTC	CSVDDASEQFF
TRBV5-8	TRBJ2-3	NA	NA	TGTGCCAGCAGCTTACGGGATAGGGGCCGGGGGGATACGCAGTATTTT	CASSLRDRGRGDTQYF
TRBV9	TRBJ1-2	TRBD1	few	TGTGCCAGCAGCCTAGGACAGGGGGACTATGGCTACACCTTC	CASSLGQGDYGYTF
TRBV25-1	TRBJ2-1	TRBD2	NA	TGTGCCAGCAGTGCTCGGGAGGGATCCAATGAGCAGTTCTTC	CASSAREGSNEQFF
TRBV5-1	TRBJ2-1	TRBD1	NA	TGCGCCAGCAGCATTGACCGGGACAGGGTCCATGAGCAGTTCTTC	CASSIDRDRVHEQFF
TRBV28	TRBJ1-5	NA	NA	TGTGCCAGCAGTTTATTTATCTGGGAGCACAATCAGCCCCAGCATTTT	CASSLFIWEHNQPQHF
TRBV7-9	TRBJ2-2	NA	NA	TGTGCCAGCAGCTTGAAAGCGCCGAACACCGGGGAGCTGTTTTTT	CASSLKAPNTGELFF
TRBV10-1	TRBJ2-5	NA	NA	TGCGCCAGCAGTGGAGGCCTCGGGACTGCTCAAGAGACCCAGTACTTC	CASSGGLGTAQETQYF
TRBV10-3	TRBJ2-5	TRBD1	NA	TGTGCCATCAGTGTATCAGGGGGCCCGGTTTGGGCCCAGTACTTC	CAISVSGGPVWAQYF
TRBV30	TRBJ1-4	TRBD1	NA	TGTGCCTGGAGTCCCGACAGGGGGGCAACTAATGAAAAACTGTTTTTT	CAWSPDRGATNEKLFF
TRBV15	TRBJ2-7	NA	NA	TGTGCCACCAGCGCCCGTGGGACAATCTACGAGCAGTACTTC	CATSARGTIYEQYF
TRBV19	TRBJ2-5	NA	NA	TGTGCCAGCAAAGGCGGGTTCCAAGAGACCCAGTACTTC	CASKGGFQETQYF
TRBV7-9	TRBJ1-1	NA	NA	TGTGCCAGCAGCGTAGGCTCAATACCACAGGAGAACACTGAAGCTTTCTTT	CASSVGSIPQENTEAFF
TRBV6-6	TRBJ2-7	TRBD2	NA	TGTGCCAGCAGCCCCGGGGGGGTCCCTTCCTACGAGCAGTACTTC	CASSPGGVPSYEQYF
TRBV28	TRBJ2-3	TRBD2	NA	TGTGCCAGCAGTCCCGGACTAGCGGGACGGCCAGATACGCAGTATTTT	CASSPGLAGRPDTQYF
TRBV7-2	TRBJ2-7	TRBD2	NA	TGTGCCAGCAGCTTAGGTAGGCTCAGGGGACTAGCGGGGTCCTACGAGCAGTACTTC	CASSLGRLRGLAGSYEQYF
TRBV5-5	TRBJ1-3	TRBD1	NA	TGTGCCAGCAGCCCGCTCACACAGGGGCCCGGAAACACCATATATTTT	CASSPLTQGPGNTIYF
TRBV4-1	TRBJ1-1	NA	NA	TGCGCCAGCAGCCTCGTAAAGGGAGGCACTGAAGCTTTCTTT	CASSLVKGGTEAFF
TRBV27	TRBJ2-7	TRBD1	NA	TGTGCCAGCAGTCCCGACAGGGCGGGCTCCTACGAGCAGTACTTC	CASSPDRAGSYEQYF
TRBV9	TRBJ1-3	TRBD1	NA	TGTGCCAGCAGCGGAAGGGACAGGGGGACTGGAAACACCATATATTTT	CASSGRDRGTGNTIYF
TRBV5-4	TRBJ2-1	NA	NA	TGTGCCAGCAGCAAGGGACTCCCTTTCTCCTACAATGAGCAGTTCTTC	CASSKGLPFSYNEQFF
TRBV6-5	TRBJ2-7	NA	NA	TGTGCCAGCAGTTACACCACAGGGTTTGCCTACGAGCAGTACTTC	CASSYTTGFAYEQYF
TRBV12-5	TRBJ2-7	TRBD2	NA	TGTGCTAGTGGTTTGCGGGGGGGAAACGGGCAGTACTTC	CASGLRGGNGQYF
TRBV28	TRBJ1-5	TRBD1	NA	TGTGCCAGCAGTTCGCAGGGGGCCGATCAGCCCCAGCATTTT	CASSSQGADQPQHF
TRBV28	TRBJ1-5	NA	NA	TGTGCCAGCAGTCCAGACAGCGTCAGGGGACAGCCCCAGCATTTT	CASSPDSVRGQPQHF
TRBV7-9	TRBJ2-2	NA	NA	TGTGCCAGCAGCTCCCCGGTCACCGGGGAGCTGTTTTTT	CASSSPVTGELFF
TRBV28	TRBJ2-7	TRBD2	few	TGTGCCAGCAGTCAACCGGGACTAGCGGGAGGAGGGGAGCAGTACTTC	CASSQPGLAGGGEQYF
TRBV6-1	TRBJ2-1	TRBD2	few	TGTGCCAGCACCCCAAAGGGAGGGCAGGGCAATGAGCAGTTCTTC	CASTPKGGQGNEQFF
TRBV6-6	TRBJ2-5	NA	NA	TGTGCCAGCAGTTACGACAGGTTCCAAGAGACCCAGTACTTC	CASSYDRFQETQYF
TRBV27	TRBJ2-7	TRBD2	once	TGTGCCAGCAGTGCTGCCCGAACGCTAGCGGGAGAGGTCCACGAGCAGTACTTC	CASSAARTLAGEVHEQYF
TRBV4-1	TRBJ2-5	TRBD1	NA	TGCGCCAGCAGCCAACCGAGAACGGACAGGGGGCACCAAGAGACCCAGTACTTC	CASSQPRTDRGHQETQYF
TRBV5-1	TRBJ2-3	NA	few	TGCGCCAGCAGCTTGTGCTGGGGAGGAGGCACAGATACGCAGTATTTT	CASSLCWGGGTDTQYF
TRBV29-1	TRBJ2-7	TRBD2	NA	TGCAGCGTATCAACCCGACTAGCGGGCCCCTACGAGCAGTACTTC	CSVSTRLAGPYEQYF
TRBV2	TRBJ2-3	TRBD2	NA	TGTGCCAGCCGACTAGCCCACCCTTCCCCCCCATTCACAGATACGCAGTATTTT	CASRLAHPSPPFTDTQYF
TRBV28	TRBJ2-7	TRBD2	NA	TGTGCCAGCAGTGGCCTACTAGCGGCCTACGAGCAGTACTTC	CASSGLLAAYEQYF